The next 30 T cell receptor beta chains were all read from a single sample in a study of T cell responses to AZD1222 COVID-19 vaccine. The method was immunoSEQ multiplex PCR; TCRdb's version includes in-frame clones alone and lacks a portion of them. The table includes around 120,000 clones, approximately 85% detected once. This sample comprised peripheral blood, obtained on day 0 of AZD1222 vaccination. Receptors originate from an adult in good health.

This clone showed up just once. V gene TRBV6-4 combines with J gene TRBJ1-6, with no clear D. CDR3 length equals 16 residues. Germline CDR1 and CDR2: MRHNA and SNTAGT. The V and J ends lost 3 bases and 6 bases respectively, with 15 bases between them. The CDR3 DNA sequence: TGTGCCAGCAGTGAATTGGCAGGACGGTCTAATTCACCCCTCCACTTT. Its translation: CASSELAGRSNSPLHF.

The chain recombines TRBV6-1 with TRBJ1-2; no definite D call. This CDR3 is built from 15 residues. Trimming took 1 base from V and 10 from J, leaving 19 bases between them. Germline-derived CDR1 and CDR2 are MNHNS and SASEGT. CDR3 nucleotide sequence: TGTGCCAGCAGTGAAGAGCGCGGAAGGGCAGTTTTCTACACCTTC. It encodes CASSEERGRAVFYTF.

J is TRBJ2-7 and V is TRBV19; the D gene is possibly TRBD1 (6 bases). Looked up from germline, CDR1 is LNHDA and CDR2 is SQIVND (reference sequence). The V gene lost 7 bases and the J gene lost 5 bases, with 18 bases spanning the gap. The CDR3 has 14 amino acids. The CDR3 sequence is CASTSQGRPHEQYF. CDR3 DNA sequence: TGTGCCAGTACCTCCCAGGGGCGCCCCCACGAGCAGTACTTC.

The sample holds a few counts of this clone. The J gene is TRBJ2-5, the V gene TRBV27; 14 bases are shared with TRBD2. This CDR3 has 21 residues. The V and J ends lost 2 bases and 2 bases, in that order; junction bases with no gene match: 16. Germline values: CDR1 MNHEY, CDR2 SMNVEV (reference sequence). CDR3 in DNA: TGTGCCAGCAGTTTACGAGGGACTAGCGGGAGAGGGTTGTCCCCACAAGAGACCCAGTACTTC. Protein sequence: CASSLRGTSGRGLSPQETQYF.

The rearrangement links TRBV18 to TRBJ2-1; D not certain. This CDR3 has 15 residues. From germline, CDR1 is KGHSH and CDR2 LQKENI. The germline V and J ends were trimmed by 5 bases and 8 bases, with 19 bases remaining between them. The CDR3 region has the DNA TGTGCCAGCTCAAACTCAGTAAGCAATTTGTATGAGCAGTTCTTC. It is translated as CASSNSVSNLYEQFF.

This chain links TRBV7-9 with TRBJ2-1, with 10 bases that match TRBD2. The junction had 0 bases not matched to a gene; V was cut back by 0 bases and J by 7 bases. The length of the CDR3 is 14 residues. The germline CDR1 and CDR2 sequences are SEHNR and FQNEAQ (reference sequence). The CDR3 loop is CASSLATSGNEQFF. CDR3 nucleotide sequence: TGTGCCAGCAGCTTAGCGACTAGCGGGAATGAGCAGTTCTTC. Full variable domain (outside the CDR3, taken from reference TRBV7-9 and TRBJ2-1): DTGVSQNPRHKITKRGQNVTFRCDPISEHNRLYWYRQTLGQGPEFLTYFQNEAQLEKSRLLSDRFSAERPKGSFSTLEIQRTEQGDSAMYLCASSLATSGNEQFFGPGTRLTVL.

The chain couples TRBV5-1 to TRBJ1-6; D remains ambiguous. Deletions cut 0 bases from V and 6 bases from J, with 10 bases between. The germline V gene encodes CDR1 SGHRS and CDR2 YFSETQ. The CDR3 extends over 15 amino acids. CDR3 region: CASSLEPISNSPLHF. The CDR3, as DNA: TGCGCCAGCAGCTTGGAGCCGATCTCTAATTCACCCCTCCACTTT. Full variable domain (outside the CDR3, taken from reference TRBV5-1 and TRBJ1-6): KAGVTQTPRYLIKTRGQQVTLSCSPISGHRSVSWYQQTPGQGLQFLFEYFSETQRNKGNFPGRFSGRQFSNSRSEMNVSTLELGDSALYLCASSLEPISNSPLHFGNGTRLTVT.

This clone was seen just once. The chain is built from TRBV19 and TRBJ1-5; TRBD1 might be the D (6 bases). V was cut by 4 bases and J by 6 bases, with 16 bases left in between. The CDR3 is 15 residues long. Looked up from germline, CDR1 is LNHDA and CDR2 is SQIVND (reference sequence). The CDR3 sequence: CASSTFDRPSQPQHF. As DNA, the CDR3 is TGTGCCAGTAGTACCTTCGACAGGCCAAGTCAGCCCCAGCATTTT.

The rearrangement links TRBV11-3 to TRBJ2-2; D is undetermined. Trimming removed 1 base from V and 0 bases from J, with 3 bases in between. CDR3 size: 14 residues. Germline V gene sequence: CDR1 SGHNT, CDR2 YENEEA. This CDR3 reads CASSLAANTGELFF. The CDR3 DNA is TGTGCCAGCAGCTTAGCGGCGAACACCGGGGAGCTGTTTTTT.

The V and J genes are TRBV7-6 and TRBJ2-1; 9 bases match TRBD2. The CDR3 sequence is 14 residues long. The V and J ends lost 4 bases and 9 bases, in that order; junction bases with no gene match: 7. Germline-derived CDR1 and CDR2 are SGHVS and FNYEAQ. The CDR3 is CASSSGTSIAEQFF. The CDR3 DNA reads as TGTGCCAGCAGCTCCGGGACTAGCATAGCTGAGCAGTTCTTC. The full variable domain, with the rest looked up from reference TRBV7-6 and TRBJ2-1, is GAGVSQSPRYKVTKRGQDVALRCDPISGHVSLYWYRQALGQGPEFLTYFNYEAQQDKSGLPNDRFSAERPEGSISTLTIQRTEQRDSAMYRCASSSGTSIAEQFFGPGTRLTVL.

The chain combines TRBV10-3 with TRBJ2-1; 7 nucleotides match TRBD1. Germline CDR1 ENHRY, CDR2 SYGVKD. The trim removed 2 bases at V and 3 bases at J, leaving 4 bases unmatched. The CDR3 is 15 residues long. Here the CDR3 reads CAISEDREGYNEQFF. The CDR3 region has the DNA TGTGCCATCAGTGAGGACAGGGAAGGCTACAATGAGCAGTTCTTC.

This chain joins TRBV6-2 or TRBV6-3 and TRBJ2-1; D is uncertain. Germline assignment: CDR1 MNHEY and CDR2 SVGEGT. This CDR3 is built from 15 residues. V was cut by 2 bases and J by 6 bases, with 14 bases left in between. The CDR3 DNA is TGTGCCAGCAGTTACGTTGGAGTTTGGGTCAATGAGCAGTTCTTC. Encoded protein: CASSYVGVWVNEQFF.

The chain links TRBV2 to TRBJ1-4; possibly TRBD1 for D (6 bases). Trimming shortened V by 5 bases and J by 2 bases, and 9 bases separated the two germline ends. The CDR3 length is 14 residues. CDR1 is SNHLY and CDR2 is FYNNEI in the germline V gene. The CDR3 spells CASSRGQTNEKLFF. The CDR3 DNA is TGTGCCAGCAGTCGGGGGCAGACTAATGAAAAACTGTTTTTT.

V gene TRBV3-1 (or the pseudogene TRBV3-2) combines with J gene TRBJ1-5; no definite D call. This CDR3 contains 14 residues. The V gene lost 3 bases and the J gene lost 8 bases, with 14 bases spanning the gap. Germline values: CDR1 LGHDT, CDR2 YNNKEL (reference sequence). DNA for the CDR3: TGTGCCAGCAGCCAGCTACCGGACGGCGAGCCCCAGCATTTT. Protein: CASSQLPDGEPQHF.

The chain is built from TRBV7-9 and TRBJ1-2, with D tentatively TRBD1 (5 bases). The CDR3 runs to 15 residues. Deletions cut 5 bases from V and 1 base from J, with 14 bases between. CDR1 is SEHNR and CDR2 is FQNEAQ in the germline V gene (reference sequence). The CDR3 coding sequence is TGTGCCAGCAGCATAAGACAGACCAGTAACTATGGCTACACCTTC. It specifies CASSIRQTSNYGYTF.

This chain connects TRBV4-2 to TRBJ1-2; D not resolved. This CDR3 has 15 amino acids. V lost 0 bases and J lost 6, with 14 bases in between. Germline V gene lookup returns CDR1 LGHNA and CDR2 YNFKEQ. In DNA form, the CDR3 reads TGTGCCAGCAGCCAAGAAGAGCGGGTGTGGAATGGCTACACCTTC. It specifies CASSQEERVWNGYTF.

V usage is TRBV9 and J usage is TRBJ2-5; 13 nucleotides line up with TRBD2. J lost 3 bases, V lost 2 bases, and 1 base had no gene match. Germline CDR1 is SGDLS and CDR2 is YYNGEE. This CDR3 contains 15 residues. The CDR3 nucleotides are TGTGCCAGCAGCGTCGGGACTAGCGGGAAAGAGACCCAGTACTTC. Encoded protein: CASSVGTSGKETQYF.

The chain is built from TRBV11-3 and TRBJ2-7; no firm D call. The V gene's germline CDR1 is SGHNT and CDR2 YENEEA. V gave up 2 bases and J gave up 6 bases, with 20 bases separating them. The CDR3 consists of 16 residues. The CDR3 nucleotides are TGTGCCAGCAGCTTATCGGGTCTTCCAGCCACGAGCGAGCAGTACTTC. Its translation is CASSLSGLPATSEQYF.

This clone is a singleton in its sample. The chain carries TRBV9 and TRBJ1-2, with TRBD1 identical over 7 bases. Germline CDR1 and CDR2: SGDLS and YYNGEE. This CDR3 is built from 16 residues. The V gene end was trimmed by 4 bases and the J gene end by 1 base; junction bases not matched to a gene: 10. CDR3 residues: CASSPPGQRVNYGYTF. The CDR3 coding sequence is TGTGCCAGCAGCCCTCCGGGACAGAGAGTTAACTATGGCTACACCTTC.

The rearrangement links TRBV7-9 to TRBJ1-2; TRBD1 might be the D (6 bases). Germline assignment: CDR1 SEHNR and CDR2 FQNEAQ (reference sequence). This CDR3 has 15 residues. Trimming removed 4 bases from V and 2 bases from J, with 14 bases in between. CDR3 DNA: TGTGCCAGCAGCTCCTCCGGGACACCAAACTATGGCTACACCTTC. It codes for CASSSSGTPNYGYTF.

The chain has TRBV10-1 and TRBJ2-3, with 10 bases identical to TRBD2. This CDR3 spans 16 amino acids. CDR1 WNHNN and CDR2 SYGVQD come from the germline V gene (reference sequence). J lost 4 bases, V lost 0 bases, and 4 bases had no gene match. Here the CDR3 reads CASSESSGGAADTQYF. In DNA form, the CDR3 reads TGCGCCAGCAGTGAGTCCAGCGGGGGGGCGGCAGATACGCAGTATTTT.

Concerning this clone: The germline gene is not matched at one end of the junction; a read error may be the cause. This chain links TRBV6-5 with TRBJ1-3, with no clear D. Germline loops: CDR1 MNHEY, CDR2 SVGAGI. The CDR3 length is 12 residues. The DNA of the CDR3 is TGTGCCACCAGTTACTCTGGAAACACCATATATTTT. This codes for CATSYSGNTIYF.

The sample holds a few counts of this clone. The junction shows a germline mismatch at one end, possibly a read error. This chain connects TRBV7-7 to TRBJ2-2, with 10 bases aligning to TRBD2. This CDR3 has 14 amino acids. Germline assignment: CDR1 SSHAT and CDR2 FNYEAQ (reference sequence). This CDR3 reads CASRTSGNTGELFF. In nucleotides, the CDR3 is TGTGCTAGCAGGACTAGCGGGAACACCGGGGAGCTGTTTTTT.

V usage is TRBV24-1 and J usage is TRBJ2-1; 8 bases are a match to TRBD2. There are 16 residues in the CDR3. V lost 4 bases and J lost 3; bases outside the gene matches: 7. Germline V gives CDR1 KGHDR, CDR2 SFDVKD. This CDR3 reads CATSDPSGGFYNEQFF. Here the CDR3 DNA reads TGTGCCACCAGTGACCCGAGCGGGGGATTCTACAATGAGCAGTTCTTC.

This clone was observed once. CDR3 coding DNA: TGTGCCAGTAGTACTCTCCCAATATCACCCCTCCACTTT. Translated, it gives CASSTLPISPLHF. The V gene is TRBV19, the J gene TRBJ1-6, with D uncertain. Trimming stripped 4 bases from V and 10 bases from J, with 11 bases between. The CDR3 consists of 13 residues. Per germline, CDR1 LNHDA and CDR2 SQIVND (reference sequence).

V usage is TRBV30 and J usage is TRBJ1-1, with no clear D. In germline, CDR1 is GTSNPN, CDR2 SVGIG (reference sequence). V dropped 2 bases and J dropped 1 base, with 14 bases sitting between them. The CDR3 consists of 15 residues. The CDR3 sequence is CAWSQWAARNTEAFF. The CDR3 DNA reads as TGTGCCTGGAGTCAATGGGCGGCTAGGAACACTGAAGCTTTCTTT.

The chain combines TRBV25-1 with TRBJ1-1; 7 bases are a match to TRBD1. CDR3 size: 14 residues. The germline gives CDR1 MGHDK, CDR2 SYGVNS. V shed 4 bases, J shed 0 bases, and the junction held 2 bases outside the gene matches. The CDR3 protein is CASSVGGMNTEAFF. The CDR3 bases are TGTGCCAGCAGTGTAGGGGGCATGAACACTGAAGCTTTCTTT.

This clone was detected only once. This sequence joins TRBV2 and TRBJ1-5; D gene ambiguous. V was pared by 7 bases and J by 0 bases, with 10 bases between. The CDR3 contains 14 residues. Germline CDR1 is SNHLY and CDR2 is FYNNEI. CDR3 DNA sequence: TGTGCCAGCACGCCAGCGTATAGCAATCAGCCCCAGCATTTT. This sequence encodes CASTPAYSNQPQHF. The whole variable domain, remainder taken from reference TRBV2 and TRBJ1-5, is EPEVTQTPSHQVTQMGQEVILRCVPISNHLYFYWYRQILGQKVEFLVSFYNNEISEKSEIFDDQFSVERPDGSNFTLKIRSTKLEDSAMYFCASTPAYSNQPQHFGDGTRLSIL.

This clone showed up just a few times. The chain is built from TRBV30 and TRBJ1-5, with D unclear. CDR3 length: 13 residues. CDR1 and CDR2 from the germline V gene are GTSNPN and SVGIG (reference sequence). Trimming removed 0 bases at V and 7 bases at J, with 10 bases between. The chain's CDR3 is CAWSVEARQPQHF. The CDR3 DNA reads TGTGCCTGGAGTGTTGAGGCACGGCAGCCCCAGCATTTT. The whole variable domain, remainder taken from reference TRBV30 and TRBJ1-5, is SQTIHQWPATLVQPVGSPLSLECTVEGTSNPNLYWYRQAAGRGLQLLFYSVGIGQISSEVPQNLSASRPQDRQFILSSKKLLLSDSGFYLCAWSVEARQPQHFGDGTRLSIL.

The J gene is TRBJ2-3, the V gene TRBV9, with 13 bases matching TRBD2. The CDR3 runs 16 residues. Germline lookup yields CDR1 SGDLS and CDR2 YYNGEE. Trimming at V came to 4 bases and at J to 5 bases, leaving 7 bases not matched to a gene. CDR3 in DNA: TGTGCCAGCAGCCCCCGGACTAGCGGGAGACAAGATACGCAGTATTTT. Its protein product is CASSPRTSGRQDTQYF.